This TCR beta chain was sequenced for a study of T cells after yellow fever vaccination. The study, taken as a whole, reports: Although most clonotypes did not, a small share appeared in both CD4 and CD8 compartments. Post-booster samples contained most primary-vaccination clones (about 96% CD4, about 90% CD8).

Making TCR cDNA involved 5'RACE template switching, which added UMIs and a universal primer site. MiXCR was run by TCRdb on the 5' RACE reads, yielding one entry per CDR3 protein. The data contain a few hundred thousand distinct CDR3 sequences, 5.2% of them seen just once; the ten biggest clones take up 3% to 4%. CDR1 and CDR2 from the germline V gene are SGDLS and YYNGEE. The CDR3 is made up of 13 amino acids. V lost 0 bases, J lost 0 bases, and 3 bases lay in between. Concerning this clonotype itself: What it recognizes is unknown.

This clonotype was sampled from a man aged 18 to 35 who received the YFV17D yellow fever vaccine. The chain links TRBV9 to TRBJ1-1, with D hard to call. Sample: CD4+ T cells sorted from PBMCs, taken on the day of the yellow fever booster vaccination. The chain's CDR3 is CASSVAVNTEAFF. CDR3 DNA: TGTGCCAGCAGCGTAGCGGTGAACACTGAAGCTTTCTTT.